Included here is one T cell receptor (beta chain) sequence, with context. In the authors' methods: Quantification of nucleated cells was approximated via reference gene primer amplification. Here immunoSEQ multiplex PCR was the method, and the copy in TCRdb shows in-frame clones only, minus some. V, J and clone size reflect that table, while D and trimming were determined from the DNA. Among about 140,000 clones listed, 85% to 90% were seen once. The entry originates in a study of blood T cell repertoires in COVID-19. Study-wide background: Researchers got acute and convalescent COVID-19 samples from the United States, Italy and Spain. The analysed material was cDNA or gDNA that came from T cells, B-cell-depleted T cells, or PBMCs.

Sequenced input: peripheral blood. This clonotype originated in a woman aged 55-70 years with active COVID-19.

The CDR3 loop is CASSLGLAGTYNEQFF. The CDR3 bases are TGTGCCAGCAGCTTAGGACTAGCGGGTACCTACAATGAGCAGTTCTTC. The chain has TRBV11-3 and TRBJ2-1, with 10 bases identical to TRBD2. Germline loops: CDR1 SGHNT, CDR2 YENEEA. The CDR3 runs 16 residues. V shed 1 base, J shed 2 bases, and the junction held 2 bases outside the gene matches.